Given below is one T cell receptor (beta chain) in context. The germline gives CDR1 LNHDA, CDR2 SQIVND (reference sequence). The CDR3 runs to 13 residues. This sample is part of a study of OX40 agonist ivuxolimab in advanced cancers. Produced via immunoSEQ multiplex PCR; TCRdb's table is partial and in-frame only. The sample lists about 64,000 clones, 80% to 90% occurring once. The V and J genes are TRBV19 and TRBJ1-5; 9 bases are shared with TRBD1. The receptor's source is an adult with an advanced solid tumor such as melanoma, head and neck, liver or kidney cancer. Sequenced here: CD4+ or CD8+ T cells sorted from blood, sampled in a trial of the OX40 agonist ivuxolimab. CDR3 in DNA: TGTGCTGTACCGGGACAGGGTAATCAGCCCCAGCATTTT. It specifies CAVPGQGNQPQHF.